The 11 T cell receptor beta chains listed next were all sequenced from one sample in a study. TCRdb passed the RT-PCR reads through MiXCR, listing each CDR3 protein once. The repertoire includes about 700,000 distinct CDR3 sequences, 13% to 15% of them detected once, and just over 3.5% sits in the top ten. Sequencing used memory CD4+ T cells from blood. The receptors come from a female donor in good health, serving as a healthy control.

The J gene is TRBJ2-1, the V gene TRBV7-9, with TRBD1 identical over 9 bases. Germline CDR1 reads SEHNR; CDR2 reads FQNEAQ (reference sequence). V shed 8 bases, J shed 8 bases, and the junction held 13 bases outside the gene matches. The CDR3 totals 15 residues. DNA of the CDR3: TGTGCCAGCGGTTGGGCGGGACAGGGTAGCGATGAGCAGTTCTTC. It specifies CASGWAGQGSDEQFF.

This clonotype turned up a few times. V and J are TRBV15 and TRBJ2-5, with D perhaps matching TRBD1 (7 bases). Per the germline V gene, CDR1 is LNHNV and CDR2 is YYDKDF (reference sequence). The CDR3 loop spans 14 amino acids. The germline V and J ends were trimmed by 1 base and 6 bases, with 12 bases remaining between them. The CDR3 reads CATSRVPGGQTQYF. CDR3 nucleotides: TGTGCCACCAGCAGAGTTCCAGGGGGGCAGACCCAGTACTTC.

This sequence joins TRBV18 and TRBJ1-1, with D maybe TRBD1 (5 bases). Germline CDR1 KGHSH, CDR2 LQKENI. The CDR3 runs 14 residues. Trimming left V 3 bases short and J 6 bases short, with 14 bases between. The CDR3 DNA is TGTGCCAGCTCACCGGCAAGGGACCAGGCTGAAGCTTTCTTT. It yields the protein CASSPARDQAEAFF. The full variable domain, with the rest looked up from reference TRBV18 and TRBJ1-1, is NAGVMQNPRHLVRRRGQEARLRCSPMKGHSHVYWYRQLPEEGLKFMVYLQKENIIDESGMPKERFSAEFPKEGPSILRIQQVVRGDSAAYFCASSPARDQAEAFFGQGTRLTVV.

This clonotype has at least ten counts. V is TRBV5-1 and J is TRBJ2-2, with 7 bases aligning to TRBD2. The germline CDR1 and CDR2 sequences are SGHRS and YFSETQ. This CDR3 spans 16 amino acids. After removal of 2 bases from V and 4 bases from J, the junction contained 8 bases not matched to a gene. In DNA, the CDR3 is TGCGCCAGCAGCTTATTTTGGCGGGAGCCCACCGGGGAGCTGTTTTTT. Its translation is CASSLFWREPTGELFF.

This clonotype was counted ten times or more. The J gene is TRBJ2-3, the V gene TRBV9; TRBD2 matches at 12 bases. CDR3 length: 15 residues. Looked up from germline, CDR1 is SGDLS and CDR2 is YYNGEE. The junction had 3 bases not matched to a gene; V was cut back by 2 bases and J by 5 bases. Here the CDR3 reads CASSVGTSGLDTQYF. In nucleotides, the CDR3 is TGTGCCAGCAGCGTCGGGACTAGCGGGTTAGATACGCAGTATTTT. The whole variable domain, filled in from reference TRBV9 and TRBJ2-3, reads DSGVTQTPKHLITATGQRVTLRCSPRSGDLSVYWYQQSLDQGLQFLIQYYNGEERAKGNILERFSAQQFPDLHSELNLSSLELGDSALYFCASSVGTSGLDTQYFGPGTRLTVL.

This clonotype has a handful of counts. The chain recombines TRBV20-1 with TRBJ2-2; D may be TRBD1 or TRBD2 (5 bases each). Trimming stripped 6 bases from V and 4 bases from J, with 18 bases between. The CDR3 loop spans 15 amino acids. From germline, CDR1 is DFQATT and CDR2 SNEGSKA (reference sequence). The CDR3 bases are TGCAGTGCCGTCCCTGGGGGAGTCGCCACCGGGGAGCTGTTTTTT. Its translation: CSAVPGGVATGELFF.

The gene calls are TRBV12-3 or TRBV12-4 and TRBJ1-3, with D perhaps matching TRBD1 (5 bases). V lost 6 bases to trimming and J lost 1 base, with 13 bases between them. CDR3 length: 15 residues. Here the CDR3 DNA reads TGTGCCAGCAGCACCTTCGGGGGGTCTGGAAACACCATATATTTT. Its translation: CASSTFGGSGNTIYF.

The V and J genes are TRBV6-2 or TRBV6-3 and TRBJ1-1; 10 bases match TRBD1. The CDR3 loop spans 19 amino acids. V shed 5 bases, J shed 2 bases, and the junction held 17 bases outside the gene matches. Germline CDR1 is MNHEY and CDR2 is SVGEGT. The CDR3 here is CASSTRDRGIGLRNTEAFF. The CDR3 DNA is TGTGCCAGCAGTACCCGGGACAGGGGAATAGGTTTGAGAAACACTGAAGCTTTCTTT.

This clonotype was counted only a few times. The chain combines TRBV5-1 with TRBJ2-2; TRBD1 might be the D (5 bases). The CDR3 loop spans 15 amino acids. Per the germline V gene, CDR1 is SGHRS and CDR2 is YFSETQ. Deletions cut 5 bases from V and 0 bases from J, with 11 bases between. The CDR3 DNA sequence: TGCGCCAGCAGTCTAGGACATTCGAACACCGGGGAGCTGTTTTTT. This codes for CASSLGHSNTGELFF.

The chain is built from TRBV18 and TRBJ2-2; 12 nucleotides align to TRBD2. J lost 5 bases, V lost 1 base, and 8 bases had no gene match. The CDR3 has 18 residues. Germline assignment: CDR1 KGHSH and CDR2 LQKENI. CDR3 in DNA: TGTGCCAGCTCACCACGACTAGCGGGAGAGGTTAATACCGGGGAGCTGTTTTTT. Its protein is CASSPRLAGEVNTGELFF.

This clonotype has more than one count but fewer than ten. For the CDR3, the DNA is TGTGCCAGCAGCACGGGACTAGCGGCGGGAGAGCAGTACTTC. Its translation: CASSTGLAAGEQYF. This sequence joins TRBV7-2 and TRBJ2-7; 11 nucleotides align to TRBD2. The germline gives CDR1 SGHTA, CDR2 FQGNSA. The V gene end was trimmed by 5 bases and the J gene end by 7 bases; junction bases not matched to a gene: 7. The CDR3 sequence is 14 residues long.